The TCR beta chain under discussion was sequenced for a study of blood T cell repertoires in COVID-19. The wider study: Collection of acute and convalescent COVID-19 samples took place in the United States, Italy and Spain.

TCRdb's table, derived via immunoSEQ multiplex PCR, lists solely in-frame clones and lacks some. The sample lists some 140,000 clones; less than 90% were seen once. V gave up 4 bases and J gave up 0 bases, with 4 bases separating them. The CDR3 extends over 12 amino acids. The germline CDR1 and CDR2 sequences are LGHDT and YNNKEL (reference sequence). Recruitment covered 20 to 25 US areas and drew participants whose ages spanned about 18 to 100 years. Sample: PBMCs or T cells enriched from blood (not recorded which). The origin of this receptor is a man aged 40-49 years with acute COVID-19. The chain couples TRBV3-1 (or the pseudogene TRBV3-2) to TRBJ2-7; the D is unclear. This CDR3 reads CASSPRSYEQYF. The CDR3 DNA reads as TGTGCCAGCAGCCCCCGCTCCTACGAGCAGTACTTC.